This T cell receptor (beta chain) was captured in a study of blood T cells in healthy people across ages. PCR was performed a second time for about 7 to 12 cycles using a sample-barcoded 5' primer and a J-beta primer mix. A template-switch adaptor that had 12 random nucleotides put a tag on each cDNA molecule. There were at least 2.5 million CDR3-containing paired-end reads obtained from each sample. MiXCR, run by TCRdb on the 5' RACE reads, gives a single entry per CDR3 protein. The sample holds 1.5 million to 2 million distinct CDR3 sequences, 40% to 55% seen once. Study-wide points: A strong correlation was found between TCR beta diversity and the percentage of naive T cells.

This clonotype was counted a few times. The antigen is undetermined. Approximately 9.4 milliliters was the volume of peripheral blood drawn from each donor. V was clipped by 11 bases and J by 2 bases, with 18 bases between them. Per germline, CDR1 ENHRY and CDR2 SYGVKD. The CDR3 is made up of 14 amino acids. The sequencing input was blood. The receptor was derived from a woman aged 40 to 50 in good health. The rearrangement uses TRBV10-3 and TRBJ2-5; D gene ambiguous. For the CDR3, the DNA is TGTGCCGGCTGCGGTGTTGATCGGCAAGAGACCCAGTACTTC. It specifies CAGCGVDRQETQYF.